This entry concerns a single T cell receptor (beta chain). The antigen is unknown. Each CDR3 protein gets one entry after TCRdb re-called the RT-PCR reads with MiXCR. The data show hundreds of thousands of distinct CDR3 sequences, with about 17% seen just once and over 2.5% held by the top ten. This entry comes from a study of response to subunit inactivated influenza vaccine. The germline V gene encodes CDR1 MNHEY and CDR2 SVGAGI. V was clipped by 2 bases and J by 2 bases; unmatched bases: 1. The CDR3 is 15 residues long. The study's findings and limits: That few new T cells are recruited by each seasonal influenza vaccination was the authors' suggestion.

The source of this sequence is a man aged 50 to 75 who received an inactivated influenza vaccine. The genes are TRBV6-5 and TRBJ2-1, with 9 bases fitting TRBD2. Sequencing was performed on CD4+ T cells sorted from PBMCs, taken around 25 months after vaccination. The CDR3 DNA sequence: TGTGCCAGCAGTTACGGCGGGAGGGCCTACAATGAGCAGTTCTTC. Its protein is CASSYGGRAYNEQFF.